This T cell receptor beta chain is from a study of shared clonotypes between healthy human individuals. This clone came up once. At the DNA level, this CDR3 is encoded by other sequences in the same sample as well. At deep level, the assay was performed. Authors' methods: With immunoSEQ giving junction-only sequences and no quality scores, filtering differed. The data were produced by immunoSEQ multiplex PCR, yet TCRdb's version contains in-frame clones alone and is incomplete. V, J and clone size are taken as reported in that table, and D and trimming were inferred from the DNA itself. The table includes some 1,600,000 clones, under 99% detected once. V was pared by 3 bases and J by 4 bases, with 3 bases of the junction left unmatched. Germline-derived CDR1 and CDR2 are KGHSH and LQKENI. The length of the CDR3 is 15 residues.

Input material: naive CD4+ T cells sorted from blood. Sample subset: CD45RA+ positively selected. The V call is TRBV18, the J call TRBJ2-2; TRBD1 agrees at 9 bases. This TCR was sampled from a man in his thirties or forties in good health. The CDR3 DNA is TGTGCCAGCTCACCCGGGACAGGGCGCACCGGGGAGCTGTTTTTT. As protein: CASSPGTGRTGELFF.